This T cell receptor (beta chain) was recovered during a study of blood T cell repertoires in COVID-19 (dated by TCRdb to the early 2020s). A note on the overall study: The collaborator samples originated in the United States, Italy and Spain and spanned the acute and convalescent phases of COVID-19. The prospective study material was composed of cDNA or gDNA derived from T cells, B-cell-depleted T cells, or PBMCs. Subjects who had been exposed to COVID-19, were actively infected with it, or had recovered from it provided the deeply sampled blood TCRbeta repertoires that made up the dataset. The repertoires were released in a freely available public database intended as a resource for research on the immune response to SARS-CoV-2. The samples were drawn from two sources: the first 160 participants of the ongoing ImmuneRACE study, and over 950 subjects contributed by 6 global collaborators. Sample metadata almost always included a de-identified subject ID, COVID-19 status, age in years and sex. Where available, HLA class I and class II types were obtained from metadata supplied by the sample provider rather than from assay-based typing. Paper-wide results and their limitations: The quantity of clinical and demographic metadata differed by source and by participant and was supplied without curation.

Trimmed from V: 1 base; trimmed from J: 3 bases; junction bases lacking a gene match: 8. The germline V gene sets CDR1 to SGHTA and CDR2 to FQGNSA. Counted from cysteine to phenylalanine, this CDR3 has 17 amino acids. CDR3 DNA only is kept here, 51 bases in frame from base 1. TCRbeta CDR3 regions were amplified from genomic DNA by means of the immunoSEQ Assay, a bias-controlled multiplex PCR. The authors' pipeline ran thus. Within the assay, amplification of reference gene primers was used to estimate how many nucleated cells each sample contained. To quantify the absolute abundance of each unique TCRbeta CDR3 rearrangement, sequence reads were collapsed and filtered. For each sample, productive Simpson clonality was calculated as the square root of Simpson's diversity index across productive rearrangements. TCRdb stores this immuneACCESS table with in-frame sequences only. Part of the clones is absent; in the studies checked, under half of the shortfall reflects unresolved V genes, and no reason is known for the rest. The V and J calls and the clone size are those of that table, but D and trimming were determined from the DNA. The sample has 200,000 to 250,000 clones on record, roughly 87% of them singletons. The top ten clonotypes cover roughly 3% of the sample.

The collaborating institutions used their own protocols to collect whole blood in K2EDTA tubes. For TCRbeta analysis, collaborator samples were shipped as frozen whole blood, as isolated PBMCs, or as DNA extracted from either sample type. This clone occurred once. Its antigen is unknown. Per-base quality was not reported, and no clone a single base away is much larger than it. This chain is built from TRBV7-2 and TRBJ2-1, with 8 junctional bases fitting TRBD2. The sequencing sample was made of peripheral blood. The sequence was collected from a young man with active or convalescent COVID-19. The CDR3 amino acid sequence is: CASSLGEREIFYNEQFF. The nucleotides are TGTGCCAGCAGCTTAGGGGAGCGGGAGATTTTCTACAATGAGCAGTTCTTC.